A selection of T cell receptor beta chains follows, all from one sample in a study of early stage breast cancer tumors. TCRdb keeps only in-frame clones here, not all; method: immunoSEQ multiplex PCR. The repertoire holds almost 55,000 clones, with 75% to 95% as singletons. The specimen was blood. All receptors come from a person in their 70s with breast cancer. Both conserved end residues are part of each CDR3. A D gene is named only where the DNA matches it firmly. Clone size, where shown, is once, few, many, or a class for clones that have expanded.

clone_size d_call j_call v_call cdr3_nt cdr3_aa
once TRBD1 TRBJ2-3 TRBV7-2 TGTGCCAGCAGCAGGGTGACAGGGGTTGGCACAGATACGCAGTATTTT CASSRVTGVGTDTQYF
- - TRBJ1-5 TRBV6-1 TGTGCCAGCAGTGAAGCTACGGGTAGCAATCAGCCCCAGCATTTT CASSEATGSNQPQHF
- TRBD1 TRBJ1-6 TRBV9 TGTGCCAGCAGCGTAGAAGGGACAGTAAGGATTAATTCACCCCTCCACTTT CASSVEGTVRINSPLHF
- TRBD1 TRBJ1-5 TRBV27 TGTGCCAGCAGTCTCCAGGGGGGCAATCAGCCCCAGCATTTT CASSLQGGNQPQHF
- - TRBJ1-1 TRBV28 TGTGCCAGCAGTCAGGGGAACACTGAAGCTTTCTTT CASSQGNTEAFF
- - TRBJ1-2 TRBV28 TGTGCCAGCAGTTCCGGCGGGGGGGCCAACTATGGCTACACCTTC CASSSGGGANYGYTF
- - TRBJ1-6 TRBV6-6 TGTGCCAGCAGTTATGGTCAGGGTAATTCACCCCTCCACTTT CASSYGQGNSPLHF
- - TRBJ2-1 TRBV5-5 TGTGCCAGCAGCTACCTAGATGAGCAGTTCTTC CASSYLDEQFF
- - TRBJ1-2 TRBV7-2 TGTGCCAGCAGCTTAGGGGGGGACGGTATCTATGGCTACACCTTC CASSLGGDGIYGYTF
- TRBD1 TRBJ1-1 TRBV6-5 TGTGCCAGCAGTTTTAGACAGGGATTGGACACTGAAGCTTTCTTT CASSFRQGLDTEAFF
- TRBD1 TRBJ1-5 TRBV4-2 TGTGCCAGCAGCCGGGGGACAGGGGGAAATCAGCCCCAGCATTTT CASSRGTGGNQPQHF
once - TRBJ1-5 TRBV7-9 TGTGCCAGCAGCTTAGGAGGAGGGTACCGCAATCAGCCCCAGCATTTT CASSLGGGYRNQPQHF
few TRBD1 TRBJ2-1 TRBV19 TGTGCCAGTATTAGGGACAGGGCTACCAATGAGCAGTTCTTC CASIRDRATNEQFF
- - TRBJ1-1 TRBV6-6 TGTGCCAGCACGTGGCCATCGGGGGATACTGAAGCTTTCTTT CASTWPSGDTEAFF
- TRBD2 TRBJ2-7 TRBV18 TGTGCCAGCTCAGACCGATCGGCGGGAGCGGGCACCTACGAGCAGTACTTC CASSDRSAGAGTYEQYF
- TRBD1 TRBJ1-4 TRBV10-3 TGTGCCATCGCCAGGGACAGGGGGGGTGAAAAACTGTTTTTT CAIARDRGGEKLFF
- TRBD2 TRBJ2-5 TRBV7-9 TGTGCCAGCAGCTCCACGGGACTAGCTGATGAGACCCAGTACTTC CASSSTGLADETQYF
- TRBD1 TRBJ2-7 TRBV6-6 TGTGCCAGCAGTAGACAGGGTACCAACGAGCAGTACTTC CASSRQGTNEQYF
- TRBD2 TRBJ2-3 TRBV6-5 TGTGCCAGCAGCTATAGCGGGGGCCGAGGAGATACGCAGTATTTT CASSYSGGRGDTQYF
once TRBD2 TRBJ2-1 TRBV11-2 TGTGCCAGCAGCCGGGGACTAGCGGCCTACAATGAGCAGTTCTTC CASSRGLAAYNEQFF
- - TRBJ2-3 TRBV29-1 TGCAGCGTTGGGGGGGGACAACTTCCAGATACGCAGTATTTT CSVGGGQLPDTQYF
- TRBD1 TRBJ1-6 TRBV7-2 TGTGCCAGCAGGCCCGGGACAGCGAGTTCACCCCTCCACTTT CASRPGTASSPLHF
- - TRBJ1-3 TRBV6-1 TGTGCCAGCAGTGAAGCGGGCCTTTTCTTCTCTGGAAACACCATATATTTT CASSEAGLFFSGNTIYF
- TRBD1 TRBJ2-1 TRBV19 TGTGCCAGTAGTATGGGACAGGGTTTCGATGAGCAGTTCTTC CASSMGQGFDEQFF
few TRBD1 TRBJ1-2 TRBV9 TGTGCCAGCAGCACCGGGACAGGGGTCACTAACTATGGCTACACCTTC CASSTGTGVTNYGYTF
- TRBD2 TRBJ2-4 TRBV23-1 TGCGCCGATCGGGGTGACAGGCTCGGCGGGAGGAACATTCAGTACTTC CADRGDRLGGRNIQYF
- - TRBJ2-7 TRBV30 TGTGCCTGGAGAATTGGGGGGACGTACGAGCAGTACTTC CAWRIGGTYEQYF
once - TRBJ2-7 TRBV5-1 TGCGCCAGCAGCGAACAAGGGGTACAGGGTTCCTACGAGCAGTACTTC CASSEQGVQGSYEQYF
- - TRBJ2-1 TRBV6-5 TGTGCCAGCAGTCCCGGACTTCCCTACAATGAGCAGTTCTTC CASSPGLPYNEQFF
- TRBD2 TRBJ2-3 TRBV4-1 TGCGCCAGCAGCCAAGGTCTAGCGGGAGAAGGAGATACGCAGTATTTT CASSQGLAGEGDTQYF
- - TRBJ1-2 TRBV11-2 TGTGCCAGCAGCTTATCCAGGGATAGTGGCTACACCTTC CASSLSRDSGYTF
- - TRBJ1-2 TRBV19 TGTGCCAGTAGCCAACGCCCCGCCGTAGGGGACTTCGGCTACACCTTC CASSQRPAVGDFGYTF
once TRBD1 TRBJ1-3 TRBV5-4 TGTGCCAGCAGCCCGGACAGGCGCGGAAACACCATATATTTT CASSPDRRGNTIYF
- TRBD2 TRBJ2-7 TRBV27 TGTGCCAGCAGTCCGCTAGCGGGAGGGACCTACGAGCAGTACTTC CASSPLAGGTYEQYF
- - TRBJ1-1 TRBV5-6 TGTGCCAGCAGCCTCAGGGTGATCACTGAAGCTTTCTTT CASSLRVITEAFF
- - TRBJ2-1 TRBV7-2 TGTGCCAGCAGCTTAATCAGGGTCGATGAGCAGTTCTTC CASSLIRVDEQFF
- - TRBJ1-2 TRBV19 TGTGCCAGTAGTTTCACAGGGAGCTATGGCTACACCTTC CASSFTGSYGYTF
- TRBD2 TRBJ2-2 TRBV28 TGTGCCAGCAGTTTGGGGACTAGCGACACCGGGGAGCTGTTTTTT CASSLGTSDTGELFF
- TRBD1 TRBJ1-4 TRBV7-2 TGTGCCAGCAGCTTAGTGGGGGGTAGGACAGGGGCTGAAAAACTGTTTTTT CASSLVGGRTGAEKLFF
- - TRBJ2-2 TRBV9 TGTGCCAGCAGCGTAGGTACTATCCTCACCGGGGAGCTGTTTTTT CASSVGTILTGELFF
- TRBD1 TRBJ1-1 TRBV4-2 TGTGCCAGCAGCCGGACAGGGGACTTGAACACTGAAGCTTTCTTT CASSRTGDLNTEAFF
- - TRBJ2-7 TRBV4-1 TGCGCCAGCAGCCAAATTGGGAGTCCCTCCTACGAGCAGTACTTC CASSQIGSPSYEQYF
once - TRBJ1-4 TRBV10-2 TGCGCCAGCAGCCTCGACCGAAGAGGGGAAAAACTGTTTTTT CASSLDRRGEKLFF
- - TRBJ2-3 TRBV7-2 TGTGCCAGCAGCTTGTCTAGCTACACAGATACGCAGTATTTT CASSLSSYTDTQYF
- - TRBJ1-6 TRBV5-4 TGTGCCAGCAGCTTGGACGGGGGGGACGGCTCACCCCTCCACTTT CASSLDGGDGSPLHF